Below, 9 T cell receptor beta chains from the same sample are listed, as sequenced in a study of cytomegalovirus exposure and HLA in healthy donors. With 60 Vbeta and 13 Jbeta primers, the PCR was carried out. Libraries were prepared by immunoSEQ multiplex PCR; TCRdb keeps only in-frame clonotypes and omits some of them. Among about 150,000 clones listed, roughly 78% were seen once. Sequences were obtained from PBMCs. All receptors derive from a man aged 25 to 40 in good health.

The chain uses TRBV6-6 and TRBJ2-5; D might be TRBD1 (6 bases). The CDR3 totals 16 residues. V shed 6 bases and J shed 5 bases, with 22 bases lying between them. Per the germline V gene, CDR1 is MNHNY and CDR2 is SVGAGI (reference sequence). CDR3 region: CASSGSLGGEGETQYF. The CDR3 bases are TGTGCCAGCAGCGGATCTCTAGGGGGAGAGGGGGAGACCCAGTACTTC.

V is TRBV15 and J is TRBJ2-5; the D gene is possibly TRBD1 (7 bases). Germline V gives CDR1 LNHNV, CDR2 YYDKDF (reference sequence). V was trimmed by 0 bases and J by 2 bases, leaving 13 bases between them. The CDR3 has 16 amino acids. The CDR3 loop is CATSRDLTGRQETQYF. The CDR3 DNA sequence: TGTGCCACCAGCAGAGATCTGACAGGGAGGCAAGAGACCCAGTACTTC.

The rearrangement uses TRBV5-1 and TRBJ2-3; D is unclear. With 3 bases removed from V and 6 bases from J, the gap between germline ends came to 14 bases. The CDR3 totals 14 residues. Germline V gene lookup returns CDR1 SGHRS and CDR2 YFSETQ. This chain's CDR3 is CASSSQTQRDTQYF. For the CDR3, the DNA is TGCGCCAGCAGCTCCCAGACCCAGAGGGATACGCAGTATTTT.

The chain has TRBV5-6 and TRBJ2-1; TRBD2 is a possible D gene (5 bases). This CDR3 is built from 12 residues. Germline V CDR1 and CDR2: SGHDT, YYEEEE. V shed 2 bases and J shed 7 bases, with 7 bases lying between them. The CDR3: CASSFRGNEQFF. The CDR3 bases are TGTGCCAGCAGCTTCCGGGGAAATGAGCAGTTCTTC.

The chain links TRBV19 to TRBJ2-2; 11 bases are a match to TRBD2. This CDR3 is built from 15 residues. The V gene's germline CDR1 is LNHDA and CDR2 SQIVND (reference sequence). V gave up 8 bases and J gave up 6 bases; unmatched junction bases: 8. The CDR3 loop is CASAVAGGLAGELFF. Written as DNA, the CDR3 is TGTGCCAGTGCCGTAGCGGGAGGGTTGGCCGGGGAGCTGTTTTTT.

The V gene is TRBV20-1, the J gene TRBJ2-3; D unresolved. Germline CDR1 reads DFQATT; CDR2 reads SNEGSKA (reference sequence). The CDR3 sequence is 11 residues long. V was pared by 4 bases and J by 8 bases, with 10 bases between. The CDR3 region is CSATQYTTQYF. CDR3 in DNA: TGCAGTGCTACCCAGTATACTACGCAGTATTTT.

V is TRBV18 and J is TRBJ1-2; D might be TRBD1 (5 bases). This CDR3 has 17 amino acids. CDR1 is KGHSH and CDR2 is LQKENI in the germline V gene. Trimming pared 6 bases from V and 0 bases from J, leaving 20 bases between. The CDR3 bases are TGTGCCAGCTCCCCGCGGGGACCCGCGGGATCTAACTATGGCTACACCTTC. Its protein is CASSPRGPAGSNYGYTF. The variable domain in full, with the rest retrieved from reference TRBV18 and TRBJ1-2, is NAGVMQNPRHLVRRRGQEARLRCSPMKGHSHVYWYRQLPEEGLKFMVYLQKENIIDESGMPKERFSAEFPKEGPSILRIQQVVRGDSAAYFCASSPRGPAGSNYGYTFGSGTRLTVV.

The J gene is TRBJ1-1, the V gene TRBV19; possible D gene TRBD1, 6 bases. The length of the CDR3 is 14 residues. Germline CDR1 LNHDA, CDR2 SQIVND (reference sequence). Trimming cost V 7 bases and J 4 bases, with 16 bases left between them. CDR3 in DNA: TGTGCCAGTACCCTTATGGGCAGGGGCACTGAAGCTTTCTTT. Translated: CASTLMGRGTEAFF. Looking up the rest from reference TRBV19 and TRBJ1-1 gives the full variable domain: DGGITQSPKYLFRKEGQNVTLSCEQNLNHDAMYWYRQDPGQGLRLIYYSQIVNDFQKGDIAEGYSVSREKKESFPLTVTSAQKNPTAFYLCASTLMGRGTEAFFGQGTRLTVV.

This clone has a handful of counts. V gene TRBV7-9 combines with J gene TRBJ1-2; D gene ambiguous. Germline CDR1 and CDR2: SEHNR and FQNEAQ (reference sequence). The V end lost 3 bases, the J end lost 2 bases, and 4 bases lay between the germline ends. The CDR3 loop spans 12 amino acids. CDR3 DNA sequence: TGTGCCAGCAGCTTTTCGAACTATGGCTACACCTTC. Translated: CASSFSNYGYTF.